This TCR beta chain was found in a study of T cells in Graves' hyperthyroidism and ophthalmopathy. The CDR3 spans 16 residues. Germline CDR1 MRHNA, CDR2 SNTAGT. Amplification yielded TCR beta CDR3 regions, with RNA transcripts as the source. First-round RT-PCR of the TCR CDR3 relied on the HTBI primer set. TCRdb passed the multiplex PCR reads through MiXCR, listing each CDR3 protein once. The sample consists of more than 45,000 distinct CDR3 sequences, 49% of them appearing once. Concerning this clonotype itself: A much larger clone lies a single base off, so this may be a read error.

The chain carries TRBV6-4 and TRBJ1-2, with D perhaps TRBD1 (5 bases). The sample comprised blood. This clonotype was sampled from a woman aged 25 to 45 with Graves' ophthalmopathy. In DNA, the CDR3 is TGTGCCAGCAGTGATAATGGCTTCGGCGGGGACTATGCCTACACCTTC. This codes for CASSDNGFGGDYAYTF.